The sequence of this TCR beta chain was determined in a study of CD8 T cells in ankylosing spondylitis. The CDR3 runs 13 residues. V dropped 3 bases and J dropped 3 bases, with 9 bases sitting between them. Study results and caveats: A TCR beta motif made of about 8 highly homologous variants seemed typical of ankylosing spondylitis blood. From matched ankylosing spondylitis synovial fluid, disease-linked clones were reportedly recovered at significantly enriched levels. Reports of some motif variants in reactive arthritis synovial fluid and blood predate this one. CD8+ by phenotype, disease-linked clones were relatively rare in peripheral blood.

TCRdb fed the 5' RACE reads into MiXCR, producing one record per CDR3 protein. The sample carries over 25,000 distinct CDR3 sequences, 13% to 15% recorded once. Turning to this clonotype: What it binds is not known.

The chain combines TRBV12-3 or TRBV12-4 with TRBJ2-7, with D uncertain. The specimen sequenced was blood. This sequence originates from a male donor with ankylosing spondylitis or in good health (not recorded which). The CDR3 loop is CASSFELSYEQYF. The CDR3 nucleotides read TGTGCCAGCAGTTTTGAATTGAGCTACGAGCAGTACTTC.